This TCR beta chain was recorded in a study of blood T cell repertoires in COVID-19. Across the whole study: PBMCs, B-cell-depleted T cells, or T cells provided the cDNA or gDNA that made up the material.

The CDR3 length is 13 residues. Germline CDR1 reads SEHNR; CDR2 reads FQNEAQ (reference sequence). Between the trimmed V and J ends, which lost 4 bases and 6 bases, there was a span of 10 bases. Sequencing used immunoSEQ multiplex PCR; TCRdb keeps in-frame clones, though not all of them. The table lists tens of thousands of clones, 70% to 80% of them singletons. The chain employs TRBV7-9 and TRBJ1-5; D gene unclear. The source of this sequence is an elderly man with active or convalescent COVID-19. Sequencing used peripheral blood. CDR3 DNA sequence: TGTGCCAGCAGCTGGTCCGAGAGTCAGCCCCAGCATTTT. It encodes CASSWSESQPQHF. Looking up the rest from reference TRBV7-9 and TRBJ1-5 gives the full variable domain: DTGVSQNPRHKITKRGQNVTFRCDPISEHNRLYWYRQTLGQGPEFLTYFQNEAQLEKSRLLSDRFSAERPKGSFSTLEIQRTEQGDSAMYLCASSWSESQPQHFGDGTRLSIL.